Presented here are 22 T cell receptor beta chains from one specimen sequenced in a study of cytomegalovirus exposure and HLA in healthy donors. The PCR ran on 60 Vbeta and 13 Jbeta primers. Profiling relied on immunoSEQ multiplex PCR, and the TCRdb table lists in-frame clones only, not all of them. This sample has approximately 180,000 clones, with 81% found just once. The sample was PBMCs. The source of these receptors is a man between 18 and 29 years old in good health and CMV-seronegative.

V and J are TRBV15 and TRBJ2-7; D gene unclear. Germline assignment: CDR1 LNHNV and CDR2 YYDKDF (reference sequence). This CDR3 region has 15 residues. V was clipped by 3 bases and J by 2 bases, with 14 bases between them. In nucleotides, the CDR3 is TGTGCCACCAGCAGTCATTACGGTCTTCCCTACGAGCAGTACTTC. Translating it yields CATSSHYGLPYEQYF. Combining the CDR3 with reference TRBV15 and TRBJ2-7 gives the whole variable domain DAMVIQNPRYQVTQFGKPVTLSCSQTLNHNVMYWYQQKSSQAPKLLFHYYDKDFNNEADTPDNFQSRRPNTSFCFLDIRSPGLGDTAMYLCATSSHYGLPYEQYFGPGTRLTVT.

A remark on this clone: A junction boundary mismatches the germline segment, possibly from a read error. The V gene is TRBV9, the J gene TRBJ1-2; 9 bases agree with TRBD1. Per the germline V gene, CDR1 is SGDLS and CDR2 is YYNGEE. The CDR3 is made up of 16 amino acids. CDR3 nucleotides: TGTGCCAGCGGCGTTGGCGCCGGGACAGGGTTTGGTGGCTACACCTTC. Protein product: CASGVGAGTGFGGYTF.

The chain links TRBV25-1 to TRBJ1-1, with D hard to call. The CDR3 covers 15 residues. Germline assignment: CDR1 MGHDK and CDR2 SYGVNS. Trimming stripped 1 base from V and 3 bases from J, with 12 bases between. The CDR3 reads CASSEFFAGDTEAFF. The CDR3 DNA follows: TGTGCCAGCAGTGAATTTTTCGCGGGAGACACTGAAGCTTTCTTT.

This clone has just one count. CDR3 loop: CAISDTAGDGQETQYF. The CDR3 DNA sequence: TGTGCCATCAGTGATACAGCGGGGGACGGCCAAGAGACCCAGTACTTC. The chain recombines TRBV10-3 with TRBJ2-5; TRBD2 matches 8 bases. The CDR3 is 16 residues long. CDR1 and CDR2 (germline): ENHRY, SYGVKD. The V segment lost 3 bases and the J segment 1 base; nucleotides outside the gene matches: 7.

In DNA form, the CDR3 reads TGTGCAAGTCGCTTGAGGGATGCTATGAACACTGAAGCTTTCTTT. Its translation: CASRLRDAMNTEAFF. This chain connects TRBV12-2 to TRBJ1-1. TRBV12-2 is deemed a pseudogene. The CDR3 covers 15 residues.

This sequence joins TRBV28 and TRBJ1-2; D unclear. Trimming shortened V by 5 bases and J by 7 bases, and 8 bases separated the two germline ends. Germline V gives CDR1 MDHEN, CDR2 SYDVKM. This CDR3 has 11 residues. The CDR3 nucleotides read TGTGCCAGCAGTCGAAAGAGTGGCTACACCTTC. Translating it yields CASSRKSGYTF.

This chain connects TRBV4-3 to TRBJ1-2, with D possibly being TRBD1 (6 bases). The length of the CDR3 is 14 residues. Germline V lookup: CDR1 LGHNA, CDR2 YSLEER. Trimming took off 0 bases at V and 7 bases at J, with 12 bases between the two ends. The CDR3: CASSQDYIGGGYTF. CDR3 DNA sequence: TGCGCCAGCAGCCAAGATTATATAGGGGGTGGCTACACCTTC.

This sequence joins TRBV5-6 and TRBJ2-3; 8 bases fit TRBD1. CDR1 and CDR2 (germline): SGHDT, YYEEEE. This CDR3 spans 14 amino acids. The V segment lost 3 bases and the J segment 1 base; nucleotides outside the gene matches: 1. CDR3 protein: CASSSGQGTDTQYF. DNA of the CDR3: TGTGCCAGCAGCTCGGGACAGGGCACAGATACGCAGTATTTT.

The rearrangement joins TRBV7-2 to TRBJ2-3; 11 bases match TRBD2. From germline, CDR1 is SGHTA and CDR2 FQGNSA. J was trimmed by 4 bases and V by 2 bases; bases with no gene match: 5. The CDR3 is 16 amino acids. CDR3 sequence: CASSLTLAGGADTQYF. The CDR3 coding sequence is TGTGCCAGCAGCTTAACGCTAGCGGGAGGAGCAGATACGCAGTATTTT.

The CDR3 coding sequence is TGTGCCAGCAGGCCCGAGATCTACTACACAGATACGCAGTATTTT. Its translation is CASRPEIYYTDTQYF. The chain recombines TRBV6-5 with TRBJ2-3; D is uncertain. The germline gives CDR1 MNHEY, CDR2 SVGAGI. This CDR3 comprises 15 residues. The ends were cut back, 6 bases at V and 2 bases at J, with 15 bases in the middle.

This rearrangement joins TRBV27 to TRBJ2-3; a possible D gene is TRBD2 (6 bases). CDR1 and CDR2 (germline): MNHEY, SMNVEV (reference sequence). The CDR3 runs to 12 residues. V lost 2 bases, J lost 6 bases, and 6 bases lay in between. CDR3 DNA sequence: TGTGCCAGCAGTTTAGGGGGGGATACGCAGTATTTT. Protein: CASSLGGDTQYF.

The J gene is TRBJ1-2, the V gene TRBV28; the D gene is possibly TRBD1 (6 bases). Trimming left V 8 bases short and J 6 bases short, with 22 bases between. This CDR3 contains 15 residues. The V gene's germline CDR1 is MDHEN and CDR2 SYDVKM. This CDR3 reads CASDQPWGGPHGYTF. The CDR3, as DNA: TGTGCCAGCGATCAACCCTGGGGGGGGCCCCATGGCTACACCTTC.

Comments on this clone: The limits of the CDR3 on the DNA are not certain, so only TCRdb's listed CDR3 is given. V usage is TRBV21-1 and J usage is TRBJ1-3; the table assigns TRBD1, which was not confirmed against the DNA. TRBV21-1 is termed a pseudogene. The CDR3 has 17 residues if both end residues are counted. CDR3 in amino acids: CASSKVGAVGQGNTIYF.

This chain uses TRBV5-1 with TRBJ2-1, with 7 bases lining up with TRBD1. Germline loops: CDR1 SGHRS, CDR2 YFSETQ. The CDR3 length is 15 residues. With 4 bases clipped from V and 5 bases from J, the junction kept 9 bases outside the gene matches. CDR3 in amino acids: CASSTSDRYDNEQFF. The CDR3, as DNA: TGCGCCAGCAGCACATCGGACAGGTACGACAATGAGCAGTTCTTC.

The chain employs TRBV7-2 and TRBJ2-1; D is perhaps TRBD2 (5 bases). The germline V and J ends were trimmed by 7 bases and 4 bases, with 17 bases remaining between them. The CDR3 covers 15 residues. Germline V gene sequence: CDR1 SGHTA, CDR2 FQGNSA. DNA of the CDR3: TGTGCCAGCAACAATGGGCTAGCCTTTTACAATGAGCAGTTCTTC. This gives the protein CASNNGLAFYNEQFF. The variable domain in full, with the rest retrieved from reference TRBV7-2 and TRBJ2-1, is GAGVSQSPSNKVTEKGKDVELRCDPISGHTALYWYRQSLGQGLEFLIYFQGNSAPDKSGLPSDRFSAERTGGSVSTLTIQRTQQEDSAVYLCASNNGLAFYNEQFFGPGTRLTVL.

The chain employs TRBV19 and TRBJ1-2, with 9 bases matching TRBD1. This CDR3 comprises 17 residues. CDR1 is LNHDA, CDR2 SQIVND, per germline (reference sequence). V lost 4 bases and J lost 6; bases outside the gene matches: 15. For the CDR3, the DNA is TGTGCCAGTAGTACCCGGGACAGGGTTCAGTACAGGAATGGCTACACCTTC. It translates to CASSTRDRVQYRNGYTF.

This clone has just a few counts. V usage is TRBV28 and J usage is TRBJ2-1; D might be TRBD2 (6 bases). The germline gives CDR1 MDHEN, CDR2 SYDVKM. This CDR3 contains 14 residues. V was trimmed by 4 bases and J by 4 bases, leaving 11 bases between them. The CDR3 loop reads CASSSLSGYNEQFF. CDR3 bases: TGTGCCAGCAGTTCCCTTAGCGGTTACAATGAGCAGTTCTTC. The variable domain in full, with the rest retrieved from reference TRBV28 and TRBJ2-1, is DVKVTQSSRYLVKRTGEKVFLECVQDMDHENMFWYRQDPGLGLRLIYFSYDVKMKEKGDIPEGYSVSREKKERFSLILESASTNQTSMYLCASSSLSGYNEQFFGPGTRLTVL.

The V gene is TRBV6-4, the J gene TRBJ2-1; D is unclear. The CDR3 contains 14 residues. The germline gives CDR1 MRHNA, CDR2 SNTAGT. The V and J ends lost 6 bases and 3 bases respectively, with 12 bases between them. The CDR3 protein is CASSKADNYNEQFF. The CDR3 DNA reads TGTGCCAGCAGCAAGGCCGACAACTACAATGAGCAGTTCTTC.

V gene TRBV5-1 combines with J gene TRBJ2-1, with TRBD2 matching over 7 bases. This CDR3 comprises 15 residues. V lost 1 base to trimming and J lost 2 bases; unmatched junction nucleotides: 3. CDR1 is SGHRS, CDR2 YFSETQ, per germline. The CDR3 coding sequence is TGCGCCAGCAGCTTGACAGCGGGGACCTACAATGAGCAGTTCTTC. It yields the protein CASSLTAGTYNEQFF.

The V and J genes are TRBV6-5 and TRBJ2-1; no clear D gene. Germline assignment: CDR1 MNHEY and CDR2 SVGAGI. CDR3 length: 14 amino acids. The V end lost 10 bases, the J end lost 0 bases, and 13 bases lay between the germline ends. CDR3 in DNA: TGTGCCACAACAGTGCCCAGCTCCTACAATGAGCAGTTCTTC. Its protein product is CATTVPSSYNEQFF.

In its sample, this clone was seen once. The V and J genes are TRBV19 and TRBJ2-7, with a weak D call TRBD1 (6 bases). Trimming removed 2 bases from V and 3 bases from J, with 17 bases in between. This CDR3 comprises 16 residues. The germline V gene encodes CDR1 LNHDA and CDR2 SQIVND (reference sequence). The CDR3 loop reads CASSIRDKGGNYEQYF. For the CDR3, the DNA is TGTGCCAGTAGTATAAGGGATAAAGGGGGAAACTACGAGCAGTACTTC.

V and J are TRBV2 and TRBJ2-7; 9 nucleotides match TRBD2. The V segment lost 7 bases and the J segment 5 bases; nucleotides outside the gene matches: 9. The CDR3 runs 14 residues. The V gene's germline CDR1 is SNHLY and CDR2 FYNNEI. CDR3 nucleotide sequence: TGTGCCAGCATACCCGGGACTAGCCTAGACGAGCAGTACTTC. Amino acid sequence: CASIPGTSLDEQYF. Looking up the rest from reference TRBV2 and TRBJ2-7 gives the full variable domain: EPEVTQTPSHQVTQMGQEVILRCVPISNHLYFYWYRQILGQKVEFLVSFYNNEISEKSEIFDDQFSVERPDGSNFTLKIRSTKLEDSAMYFCASIPGTSLDEQYFGPGTRLTVT.